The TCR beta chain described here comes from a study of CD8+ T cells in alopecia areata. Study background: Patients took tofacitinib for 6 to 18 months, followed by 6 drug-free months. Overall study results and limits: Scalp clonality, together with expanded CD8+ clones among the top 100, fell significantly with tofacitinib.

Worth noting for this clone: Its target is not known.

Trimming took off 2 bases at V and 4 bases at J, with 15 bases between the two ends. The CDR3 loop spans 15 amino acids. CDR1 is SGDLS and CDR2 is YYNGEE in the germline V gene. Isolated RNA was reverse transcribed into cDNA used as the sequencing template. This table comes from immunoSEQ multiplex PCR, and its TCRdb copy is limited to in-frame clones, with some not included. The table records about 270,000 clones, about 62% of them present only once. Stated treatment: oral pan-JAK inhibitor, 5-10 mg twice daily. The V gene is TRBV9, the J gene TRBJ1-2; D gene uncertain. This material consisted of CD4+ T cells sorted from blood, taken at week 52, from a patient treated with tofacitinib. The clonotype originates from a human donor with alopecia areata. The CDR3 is CASSVDGSRIYGYTF. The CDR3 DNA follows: TGTGCCAGCAGCGTGGACGGATCAAGGATCTATGGCTACACCTTC.